Described below is a single TCR beta chain sequence and its context. The specificity of this receptor is unknown. Base qualities are not at hand, and no much larger clone is one base apart. The source of the sample is a study of shared clonotypes between healthy human individuals (dated by TCRdb to between 2020 and 2021). About the full investigation: The cohort comprised a couple of women and three men aged 18 to 49 years. Per donor, three plates each were used for CD4 naive and CD4 memory, two for CD8 naive, and one for CD8 memory. To estimate repertoire size and how much clonotype sharing occurs between individuals, the study deeply sequenced the blood TCR repertoires of five or six healthy adults. Libraries were prepared and TCR repertoires were sequenced by different laboratories using diverse techniques, in order to increase sequencing depth and limit assay-specific biases. Each donor's leukapheresis produced roughly between roughly 0.85 and 9.5 billion PBMCs. Study-wide conclusions, independent of this receptor: Pairwise subsampling led to the expectation that sequencing depth would affect the degree of clonotype sharing among donors. Sampling was limited to blood, and TCR repertoires in tissue likely differ from TCR repertoires in blood. Compared with non-shared clonotypes, the clonotypes found in all four sorted-subset donors had higher generation probabilities. Across four donors, approximately 5% of naive CD4, approximately 3.6% of naive CD8, under 2.5% of memory CD4, and roughly 0.4% of memory CD8 clonotypes were shared. Because the study included only a small number of donors, the genetic and exposure-history diversity represented was limited. Rarefaction of sorted-subset datasets indicated incomplete sequencing despite the large sequencing depth. Larger estimated clonotype richness was generally found for naive subsets than for memory subsets.

For the CD8 naive samples, CD45RO-negative cells were positively selected for CCR7, yielding a CD45RA+CCR7+ population from which TemRA cells were excluded. Healthy HIV-negative adults with no recently reported acute infections or vaccinations were included as donors. Only Caucasian adults living in Nashville, Tennessee, USA were represented among the donors. Blood was obtained by leukapheresis, after which PBMCs were separated by Ficoll-Histopaque density gradient centrifugation and cryopreserved in liquid nitrogen vapor phase. Analytical flow cytometry was used to check the purity and quantity of each magnetically sorted T cell population. Genomic DNA was isolated from each sorted fraction and quantified by UV absorbance on a Nanodrop 2000c. Using the deep immunoSEQ assay, multiplex PCR amplified TCR CDR3 regions from genomic DNA. Extracted genomic DNA from each cell subset was spread evenly across all wells of several immunoSEQ 96-well plates, with each plate serving as a replicate. For sorted subsets, approximately 190 ng genomic DNA, equal to tens of thousands of T cell genomes, was loaded into each replicate PCR. The purified libraries were quantified using a Qubit 3.0 fluorometer, sized with a Bioanalyzer 2100, and then quantified again using the KAPA Library Quantification kit. Every immunoSEQ 96-well plate was sequenced on a dedicated single-read 150-cycle Illumina NextSeq 550 flow cell. In the source study's methods: Because only junctional sequences without quality scores were contained in the immunoSEQ output, filtering matching that applied to full-length reads could not be performed. To assign V/J genes and CDR3, sequences were annotated using PyIR, a Python wrapper for IgBLAST v1.9, with IMGT germline references. Reads were removed for weak V/J assignments (E-value above 1e-6), missing CDR3, stop codons, out-of-frame junctions, or ambiguous translated residues. V3J clonotypes were defined by identical inferred V gene, J gene, and CDR3 amino acid sequence. Percentage overlap between repertoires was calculated by dividing the number of shared unique clonotypes by the size of the smaller repertoire. Three approaches were used to assess repertoire richness: RTK rarefaction, the Chao1 estimator, and Recon v2.1 estimates of unobserved clonotypes. Generation probabilities were computed with OLGA for all TCRbeta clonotypes obtained by the gDNA method from several donors. Here the immuneACCESS table is served through TCRdb, limited to in-frame sequences with V and J called. Missing clones are a known gap in these copies; in checked studies unresolved V genes cover under half, and the rest lacks a known reason. V and J calls and clone size follow that table, whereas D and trimming were derived from the DNA. The sample table shows about 580,000 clones, and 98% are seen once. The top ten clones comprise approximately 0.3% of the sample.

The CDR3 numbers 15 residues from cysteine through phenylalanine. Only the CDR3 DNA stays, 45 bases, in frame from base 1. From the germline V gene (reference sequence), CDR1 is MNHNY and CDR2 is SVGAGI. The junction shows trimming of 6 bases on V and 1 base on J, and the gene matches do not reach 8 bases of it. The source of this sequence is a man aged 25-45 years in good health. This sequence uses TRBV6-6 and TRBJ2-5, and TRBD1 matches 7 of the central bases. Sequenced sample: naive CD8+ T cells sorted from blood. Per the publication, the cell subset or site label means: CD45RA+CCR7+. The DNA sequence is given as TGTGCCAGCAGAAATCCGGGACAGCTCCAAGAGACCCAGTACTTC. This codes for CASRNPGQLQETQYF.